This T cell receptor beta chain was captured by sequencing in a study of T-cell reconstitution after alpha-beta-depleted transplantation in children. Trimming stripped 7 bases from V and 3 bases from J, with 18 bases between. The CDR3 is 15 residues long. Looked up from germline, CDR1 is LGHNA and CDR2 is YNFKEQ. Unique molecular identifiers were incorporated into the prepared TCRbeta library. MiXCR, run by TCRdb on the PCR reads, gives a single entry per CDR3 protein. This table holds around 120,000 distinct CDR3 sequences, 20% to 25% found once. This clonotype was observed a few times. The sequence came from a male patient aged 2-9 years who had a stem cell transplant for chronic granulomatous disease, so the T cells may come from the graft donor. This chain joins TRBV4-2 and TRBJ1-1; a weak D match, TRBD1 (5 bases). The sample in question was PBMCs, mostly from graft donor cells, obtained 180 days after TCRalphabeta/CD19-depleted stem cell transplant. DNA of the CDR3: TGTGCCAGCAAAAGTGGTGAGGGGCGAGACACTGAAGCTTTCTTT. It yields the protein CASKSGEGRDTEAFF.